This T cell receptor (beta chain) derives from a study of blood T cell repertoires in COVID-19. Background on the study: Material from acute and convalescent COVID-19 was sourced from the United States, Italy and Spain. T cells, B-cell-depleted T cells, or PBMCs provided the cDNA or gDNA that served as material.

Original methodology: Amplified reference gene primers provided the basis for estimating nucleated cell counts. Sequencing was performed with immunoSEQ multiplex PCR; in TCRdb, only in-frame clones are kept and a portion is missing. From that table come the V and J calls and clone size; the DNA was used to work out D and trimming. The sample consists of approximately 170,000 clones, 85% of them appearing once. This CDR3 has 16 amino acids. Germline CDR1 and CDR2: SGDLS and YYNGEE. V trimming: 4 bases; J trimming: 4 bases; junction bases outside the gene matches: 7. The TCR originated in a woman at least 80 years old with COVID-19, enrolled during active disease. The sequencing input was peripheral blood. The chain employs TRBV9 and TRBJ2-3; 12 bases map to TRBD2. The DNA for the CDR3 is TGTGCCAGCAGCACGACTAGCGGGAGCATGTCAGATACGCAGTATTTT. It yields the protein CASSTTSGSMSDTQYF.